This is a list of T cell receptor beta chains from one sample in a study of cytomegalovirus exposure and HLA in healthy donors. Data came from immunoSEQ multiplex PCR; TCRdb stores just in-frame clones and leaves some out. The sample contains roughly 150,000 clones, 85% to 90% of which appear only once. The specimen sequenced was PBMCs. The receptor source for this set is a woman under 30 in good health and CMV-seropositive. CDR3s include the opening cysteine and the closing phenylalanine or tryptophan. Each record gives: clone size, V gene, J gene, D gene, CDR3 protein, CDR3 DNA. A D gene is named only where the DNA matches it firmly. Clone size appears in some rows only: once, few, many, or a class for an expanded clone.

clone size: few; V gene: TRBV19; J gene: TRBJ2-3; D gene: -; CDR3 protein: CASTSREVTDTQYF; CDR3 DNA: TGTGCCAGTACCAGCCGAGAGGTCACAGATACGCAGTATTTT
clone size: few; V gene: TRBV5-6; J gene: TRBJ2-2; D gene: TRBD2; CDR3 protein: CASSFRTSGNTGELFF; CDR3 DNA: TGTGCCAGCAGCTTTCGGACTAGCGGCAACACCGGGGAGCTGTTTTTT
clone size: -; V gene: TRBV4-1; J gene: TRBJ2-7; D gene: TRBD2; CDR3 protein: CASSPRLAESSYEQYF; CDR3 DNA: TGCGCCAGCAGCCCCAGACTAGCGGAGAGCTCCTACGAGCAGTACTTC
clone size: -; V gene: TRBV7-3; J gene: TRBJ1-5; D gene: -; CDR3 protein: CASSEMGGIGQPQHF; CDR3 DNA: TGTGCCAGCAGCGAAATGGGGGGAATCGGCCAGCCCCAGCATTTT
clone size: -; V gene: TRBV5-6; J gene: TRBJ2-7; D gene: -; CDR3 protein: CASSLVRAQQYF; CDR3 DNA: TGTGCCAGCAGCTTGGTGAGGGCCCAGCAGTACTTC
clone size: few; V gene: TRBV7-9; J gene: TRBJ1-2; D gene: -; CDR3 protein: CASSQHSRDTVF; CDR3 DNA: TGTGCCAGCAGTCAACATTCCCGGGACACTGTCTTC
clone size: -; V gene: TRBV19; J gene: TRBJ2-6; D gene: -; CDR3 protein: CASSIPGSGANVLTF; CDR3 DNA: TGTGCCAGTAGTATACCGGGCTCTGGGGCCAACGTCCTGACTTTC
clone size: -; V gene: TRBV25-1; J gene: TRBJ2-4; D gene: TRBD1; CDR3 protein: CASTPGGYDRNIQYF; CDR3 DNA: TGTGCCAGCACTCCAGGGGGCTACGACAGGAACATTCAGTACTTC
clone size: -; V gene: TRBV6-5; J gene: TRBJ2-1; D gene: -; CDR3 protein: CASSYPQAGWNEQFF; CDR3 DNA: TGTGCCAGCAGTTACCCTCAGGCGGGTTGGAATGAGCAGTTCTTC
clone size: few; V gene: TRBV14; J gene: TRBJ2-2; D gene: TRBD1; CDR3 protein: CASGQGANGELFF; CDR3 DNA: TGTGCCAGTGGACAGGGGGCCAACGGGGAGCTGTTTTTT
clone size: -; V gene: TRBV5-1; J gene: TRBJ2-1; D gene: TRBD2; CDR3 protein: CASSTGTSGRALSYNEQFF; CDR3 DNA: TGCGCCAGCAGCACCGGGACTAGCGGGAGGGCCCTCTCCTACAATGAGCAGTTCTTC
clone size: -; V gene: TRBV19; J gene: TRBJ1-5; D gene: TRBD1; CDR3 protein: CASMVYRGSNQPQHF; CDR3 DNA: TGTGCCAGTATGGTTTACAGGGGGAGCAATCAGCCCCAGCATTTT
clone size: -; V gene: TRBV28; J gene: TRBJ2-1; D gene: TRBD2; CDR3 protein: CASSSQLGLAGSYNEQFF; CDR3 DNA: TGTGCCAGCAGTTCCCAACTCGGACTAGCGGGCTCCTACAATGAGCAGTTCTTC
clone size: -; V gene: TRBV5-1; J gene: TRBJ2-7; D gene: TRBD1; CDR3 protein: CASSFGDRSYEQYF; CDR3 DNA: TGCGCCAGCAGCTTCGGGGACAGGTCCTACGAGCAGTACTTC
clone size: -; V gene: TRBV28; J gene: TRBJ2-7; D gene: TRBD1; CDR3 protein: CASSPTGSSYEQYF; CDR3 DNA: TGTGCCAGCAGTCCGACAGGGAGCTCCTACGAGCAGTACTTC
clone size: -; V gene: TRBV28; J gene: TRBJ1-2; D gene: -; CDR3 protein: CASSLRGRSYGYTF; CDR3 DNA: TGTGCCAGCAGTTTAAGGGGCCGGAGCTATGGCTACACCTTC
clone size: -; V gene: TRBV7-9; J gene: TRBJ2-2; D gene: TRBD1; CDR3 protein: CATTGPQGAQTGELFF; CDR3 DNA: TGTGCCACCACTGGCCCGCAGGGGGCGCAAACCGGGGAGCTGTTTTTT
clone size: -; V gene: TRBV28; J gene: TRBJ2-6; D gene: -; CDR3 protein: CASSYLPGANVLTF; CDR3 DNA: TGTGCCAGCAGCTATTTGCCAGGGGCCAACGTCCTGACTTTC
clone size: -; V gene: TRBV19; J gene: TRBJ1-1; D gene: -; CDR3 protein: CASSPQPRRYTEAFF; CDR3 DNA: TGTGCCAGTAGTCCCCAACCGCGGCGGTATACTGAAGCTTTCTTT
clone size: -; V gene: TRBV10-3; J gene: TRBJ2-5; D gene: TRBD1; CDR3 protein: CAISADRGRQETQYF; CDR3 DNA: TGTGCCATCAGTGCGGACAGGGGGAGGCAAGAGACCCAGTACTTC
clone size: once; V gene: TRBV15; J gene: TRBJ2-5; D gene: TRBD2; CDR3 protein: CATRRKREGQETQYF; CDR3 DNA: TGTGCCACCAGACGAAAGAGGGAGGGCCAAGAGACCCAGTACTTC
clone size: few; V gene: TRBV6-6; J gene: TRBJ2-3; D gene: TRBD2; CDR3 protein: CASTPLAGTDTQYF; CDR3 DNA: TGTGCCAGCACTCCACTAGCGGGCACAGATACGCAGTATTTT